This T cell receptor (beta chain) derives from a study of T cell responses to AZD1222 COVID-19 vaccine (dated by TCRdb to the early 2020s). Study-wide context: TCR sequencing was performed for about 250 trial participants, of whom about 200 were given two doses of AZD1222 and around 25 were given two doses of MenACWY control vaccine. Enrollment into the trials was organized by age into subgroups of 18-55, 56-69 and 70-plus years, and those subgroups contained roughly 150, 30 and 60 TCR-sequenced participants, respectively.

Turning to this clone: No cognate antigen has been identified for it. One base away there is no much larger clone; base qualities are not given.

The CDR3 regions of human TCRbeta chains were analyzed by immunosequencing. On the study's bioinformatics: TCRs in the repertoires were compared against a reference library of SARS-CoV-2-specific TCRs that had been generated with the MIRA antigen-specificity platform. Breadth meant the fraction of unique TCRs that were SARS-CoV-2-associated, whereas depth meant the fraction of total T cells that were SARS-CoV-2-associated. Using the MIRA data, each spike-specific TCR was assigned both to the spike region to which the TCR was reactive and to a CD4 or CD8 class. Log10-transformed breadth and depth values were compared by one-way ANOVA with Sidak's multiple comparisons tests. TCRdb provides this immuneACCESS table in a form limited to in-frame rearrangements. Some clones are lacking; in checked studies, under half of them reflect an unresolved V gene, and why the rest are absent is not known. For V, J and clone size, that table is used; D and trimming come from the DNA. Present in this sample are 50,000 or so clones, approximately 91% of which were seen just once. The ten largest make up less than 6% of the sample.

The CDR3 covers 14 residues, taking in both the cysteine and the phenylalanine. Kept here is only the CDR3 DNA, which spans 42 bases and is read in frame from base 1. A distance of 11 bases separates the germline ends of V and J, which lose 2 bases and 6 bases respectively. The germline V gene sets CDR1 to MGHRA and CDR2 to YSYEKL. Beyond this particular receptor, the publication reports: No day 14 peak-response samples were available, so repertoires were characterized only after the peak T cell response. After two AZD1222 doses, spike-specific TCR breadth and depth were significantly higher than at day 0 and than in MenACWY recipients. The vaccine-associated CD4 TCRs covered the entire spike protein, and the dominant responses fell in regions 160-218 and 743-854. Conclusions about previously exposed vaccinees were limited because only six AZD1222 recipients were SARS-CoV-2 seropositive at baseline. Epitopes outside the regions mutated in the B.1.351 and B.1.1.7 variants were reportedly recognized by nearly half of the unique spike-specific TCRs. In the small 56-69-year group, the increase in depth fell short of significance, most likely because of low power. Participants were mostly white British and included more females than males, and it was suggested by the authors that clonal diversity may have been underestimated.

Explained via the paper, the time point label denotes: about 28 days (+/-7) after the second vaccine dose. AZD1222 recipients whose second dose came at about 4 weeks and those whose second dose came at about 12 weeks were combined into one group, since spike-specific TCR depth and breadth did not differ between the two schedules. Samples from vaccinated people were obtained from the UK trials COV001 and COV002, which included a single-blind randomized controlled phase 2/3 trial of AZD1222 (ChAdOx1 nCoV-19) in healthy adults. For TCRbeta chain sequencing, PBMC samples from trial participants were taken at day 0 and at day 28 after the second dose.

The sample in question was peripheral blood, obtained 28 days after the second AZD1222 dose. The TCR was taken from an adult who received the AZD1222 COVID-19 vaccine. Rearrangement joined TRBV4-1 to TRBJ2-1; too little of a D gene remains to name it. The CDR3 reads CASSQSTDFNEQFF. The DNA sequence reads TGCGCCAGCAGCCAATCTACAGACTTCAATGAGCAGTTCTTC.